This TCR beta chain was obtained from a study of radiotherapy plus CTLA-4 blockade in lung cancer. Data came from immunoSEQ multiplex PCR; TCRdb stores just in-frame clones and leaves some out. The repertoire holds around 82,000 clones, approximately 86% seen once, with 16% in the top ten. This clone was observed a few times. The sequencing here drew on peripheral blood, taken from a patient treated with radiotherapy plus ipilimumab. This clonotype was obtained from a human donor with non-small cell lung cancer that progressed on radiotherapy plus ipilimumab.

The CDR3 region has the DNA TGCGCCAGCAGTGTACCGGGACAGGGGTATAATTCACCCCTCCACTTT. It yields the protein CASSVPGQGYNSPLHF. This sequence joins TRBV10-1 and TRBJ1-6; 10 bases fit TRBD1. V shed 4 bases, J shed 4 bases, and the junction held 4 bases outside the gene matches. Germline V gene data show CDR1 as WNHNN and CDR2 as SYGVQD (reference sequence). This CDR3 spans 16 amino acids.